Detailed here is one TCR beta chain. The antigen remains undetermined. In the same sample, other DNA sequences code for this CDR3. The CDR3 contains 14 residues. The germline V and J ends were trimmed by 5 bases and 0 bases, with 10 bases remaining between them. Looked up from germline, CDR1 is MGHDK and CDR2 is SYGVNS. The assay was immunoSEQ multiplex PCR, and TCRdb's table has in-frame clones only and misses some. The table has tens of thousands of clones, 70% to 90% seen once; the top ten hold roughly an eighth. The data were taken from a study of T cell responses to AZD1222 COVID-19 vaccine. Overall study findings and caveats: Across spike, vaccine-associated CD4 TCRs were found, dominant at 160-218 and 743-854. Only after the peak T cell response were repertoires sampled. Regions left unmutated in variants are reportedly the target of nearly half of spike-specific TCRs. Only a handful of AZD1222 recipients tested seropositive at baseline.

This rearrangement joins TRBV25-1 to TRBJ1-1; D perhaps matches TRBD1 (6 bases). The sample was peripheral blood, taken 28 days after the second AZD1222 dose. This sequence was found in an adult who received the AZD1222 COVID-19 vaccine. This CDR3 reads CASSNRAMNTEAFF. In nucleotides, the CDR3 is TGTGCCAGCAGTAACAGGGCGATGAACACTGAAGCTTTCTTT. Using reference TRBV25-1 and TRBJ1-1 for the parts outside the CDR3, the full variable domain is EADIYQTPRYLVIGTGKKITLECSQTMGHDKMYWYQQDPGMELHLIHYSYGVNSTEKGDLSSESTVSRIRTEHFPLTLESARPSHTSQYLCASSNRAMNTEAFFGQGTRLTVV.